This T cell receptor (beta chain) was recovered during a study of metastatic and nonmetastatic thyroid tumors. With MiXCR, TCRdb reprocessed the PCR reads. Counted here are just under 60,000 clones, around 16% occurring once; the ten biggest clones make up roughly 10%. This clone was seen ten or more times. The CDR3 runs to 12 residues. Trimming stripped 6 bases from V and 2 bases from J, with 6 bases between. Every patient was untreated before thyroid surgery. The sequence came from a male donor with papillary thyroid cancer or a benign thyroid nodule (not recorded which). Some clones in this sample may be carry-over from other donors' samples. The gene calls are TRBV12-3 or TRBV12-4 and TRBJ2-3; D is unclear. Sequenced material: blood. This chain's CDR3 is CASRRLTDTQYF. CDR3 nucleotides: TGTGCCAGCAGGCGTCTCACAGATACGCAGTATTTT.